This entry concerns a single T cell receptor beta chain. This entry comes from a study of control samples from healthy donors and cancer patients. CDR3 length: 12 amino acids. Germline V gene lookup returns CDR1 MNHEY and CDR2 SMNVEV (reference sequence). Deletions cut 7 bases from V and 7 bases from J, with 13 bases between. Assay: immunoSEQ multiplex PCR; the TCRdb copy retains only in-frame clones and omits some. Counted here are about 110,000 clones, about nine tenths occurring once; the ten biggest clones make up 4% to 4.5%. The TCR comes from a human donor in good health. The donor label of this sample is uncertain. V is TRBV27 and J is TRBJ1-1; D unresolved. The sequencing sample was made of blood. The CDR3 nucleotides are TGTGCCAGCACCGGGCGTAACGGTGAAGCTTTCTTT. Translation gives CASTGRNGEAFF.